Following are 30 T cell receptor beta chains from one sample sequenced in a study of blood T cell repertoires in COVID-19. Sequenced by immunoSEQ multiplex PCR; TCRdb stores in-frame clones only, minus some. In the table there are a few hundred thousand clones, about 88% of which are singletons. The sample taken for sequencing was PBMCs or T cells enriched from blood (not recorded which). The source of these receptors is an older woman who had recovered from COVID-19.

The chain links TRBV18 to TRBJ1-5; D possibly corresponds to TRBD1 (5 bases). Trimming pared 5 bases from V and 2 bases from J, leaving 16 bases between. This CDR3 has 16 amino acids. Germline CDR1 KGHSH, CDR2 LQKENI. The CDR3, as DNA: TGTGCCAGCTCAGCCTCGCCAGGGTTTGGCAATCAGCCCCAGCATTTT. This encodes CASSASPGFGNQPQHF.

This chain connects TRBV9 to TRBJ1-2, with 7 bases identical to TRBD1. The junction had 10 bases not matched to a gene; V was cut back by 5 bases and J by 3 bases. Germline CDR1 SGDLS, CDR2 YYNGEE. This CDR3 spans 15 amino acids. CDR3 nucleotide sequence: TGTGCCAGCAGTCCTGCTCAGGGGGGTGACTATGGCTACACCTTC. Its protein is CASSPAQGGDYGYTF.

The CDR3 coding sequence is TGTGCCATCAGTGAAAGGGACAGGTATTACAATGAGCAGTTCTTC. Its protein is CAISERDRYYNEQFF. The rearrangement joins TRBV10-3 to TRBJ2-1; 8 bases line up with TRBD1. Unmatched junction bases numbered 5, after V lost 3 bases and J lost 4 bases. The germline V gene encodes CDR1 ENHRY and CDR2 SYGVKD. The CDR3 spans 15 residues.

The chain uses TRBV7-9 and TRBJ1-3; a weak D match, TRBD1 (6 bases). The CDR3 consists of 16 residues. With 1 base removed from V and 0 bases from J, the gap between germline ends came to 10 bases. Looked up from germline, CDR1 is SEHNR and CDR2 is FQNEAQ (reference sequence). The CDR3 sequence is CASSLGQDFSGNTIYF. The CDR3 DNA follows: TGTGCCAGCAGCTTAGGACAGGACTTCTCTGGAAACACCATATATTTT.

The sample holds a few counts of this clone. The gene calls are TRBV6-5 and TRBJ1-5; D is unclear. Germline assignment: CDR1 MNHEY and CDR2 SVGAGI. CDR3 size: 13 residues. Trimming removed 4 bases from V and 6 bases from J, with 10 bases in between. The CDR3 nucleotides read TGTGCCAGCAGTTTTTATCGGGGTCAGCCCCAGCATTTT. Translating gives CASSFYRGQPQHF.

V usage is TRBV5-8 and J usage is TRBJ2-1; no clear D. With 4 bases removed from V and 9 bases from J, the gap between germline ends came to 11 bases. The CDR3 is 12 residues long. Per the germline V gene, CDR1 is SGHTS and CDR2 is YDEGEE. CDR3 DNA: TGTGCCAGCAGCCTGGTAGCTGCTGAGCAGTTCTTC. It specifies CASSLVAAEQFF. Looking up the rest from reference TRBV5-8 and TRBJ2-1 gives the full variable domain: EAGVTQSPTHLIKTRGQQATLRCSPISGHTSVYWYQQALGLGLQFLLWYDEGEERNRGNFPPRFSGRQFPNYSSELNVNALELEDSALYLCASSLVAAEQFFGPGTRLTVL.

This clone is a singleton in its sample. The chain employs TRBV7-9 and TRBJ2-2; D is possibly TRBD1 (5 bases). Trimming took 3 bases from V and 4 from J, leaving 9 bases between them. The CDR3 extends over 14 amino acids. The V gene's germline CDR1 is SEHNR and CDR2 FQNEAQ (reference sequence). The CDR3 DNA reads TGTGCCAGCAGCTTCTCAGGGTTCACCGGGGAGCTGTTTTTT. Translated: CASSFSGFTGELFF.

A note on this clone: The sample carries other DNA sequences with the same CDR3. The chain links TRBV12-3 or TRBV12-4 to TRBJ1-2; TRBD1 agrees at 7 bases. The junction had 0 bases not matched to a gene; V was cut back by 1 base and J by 4 bases. This CDR3 spans 13 amino acids. CDR3 in amino acids: CASSLGQGYGYTF. The CDR3 bases are TGTGCCAGCAGTTTAGGACAGGGCTATGGCTACACCTTC.

For this clone: At one boundary the junction diverges from the germline segment, which might be a read error. This chain connects TRBV2 to TRBJ2-7, with 12 bases identical to TRBD1. Germline values: CDR1 SNHLY, CDR2 FYNNEI. The CDR3 is 13 residues long. This CDR3 is CASSEDDGTGGNF. The DNA of the CDR3 is TGTGCCAGCAGTGAAGATGATGGGACAGGGGGCAACTTC.

The rearrangement joins TRBV3-1 (or the pseudogene TRBV3-2) to TRBJ1-2; no definite D call. Per germline, CDR1 LGHDT and CDR2 YNNKEL (reference sequence). There are 15 residues in the CDR3. V was pared by 2 bases and J by 4 bases, with 14 bases between. In DNA, the CDR3 is TGTGCCAGCAGCCAAAATCTAGTTGAATCCTATGGCTACACCTTC. Its translation: CASSQNLVESYGYTF.

This clone showed up just a few times. The rearrangement joins TRBV2 to TRBJ1-1; D gene uncertain. Between the trimmed V and J ends, which lost 9 bases and 0 bases, there was a span of 11 bases. CDR1 is SNHLY and CDR2 is FYNNEI in the germline V gene. The CDR3 sequence is 13 residues long. The CDR3 sequence: CARTGSLNTEAFF. The CDR3 DNA is TGTGCCAGAACTGGTAGTTTGAACACTGAAGCTTTCTTT.

V is TRBV3-1 (or the pseudogene TRBV3-2) and J is TRBJ1-2; unclear D gene. This CDR3 has 14 amino acids. Germline-derived CDR1 and CDR2 are LGHDT and YNNKEL (reference sequence). V was shortened by 1 base and J by 8 bases, with 14 bases between the two germline ends. The CDR3 sequence: CASSQGAGASGYTF. DNA of the CDR3: TGTGCCAGCAGCCAAGGTGCGGGTGCAAGCGGCTACACCTTC.

The gene calls are TRBV3-1 (or the pseudogene TRBV3-2) and TRBJ1-1; maybe TRBD1 (5 bases). CDR3 length: 11 amino acids. The germline V and J ends were trimmed by 5 bases and 11 bases, with 12 bases remaining between them. CDR1 and CDR2 from the germline V gene are LGHDT and YNNKEL (reference sequence). As DNA, the CDR3 is TGTGCCAGCAGCTCCCAGGGTGGGGCTTTCTTT. This translates into CASSSQGGAFF.

This clone was found a few times. The CDR3 DNA follows: TGTGCCAGCAGCTTAGACCCACAGGGGTTCAGACACTTT. Protein product: CASSLDPQGFRHF. The V and J genes are TRBV11-2 and TRBJ1-6; TRBD1 matches at 7 bases. Germline CDR1 and CDR2: SGHAT and FQNNGV. V was pared by 0 bases and J by 19 bases, with 9 bases of the junction left unmatched. The CDR3 has 13 amino acids.

This chain links TRBV15 with TRBJ1-6, with D maybe TRBD1 (5 bases). Germline assignment: CDR1 LNHNV and CDR2 YYDKDF (reference sequence). V was trimmed by 0 bases and J by 7 bases, leaving 10 bases between them. The CDR3 is 15 amino acids. CDR3 loop: CATSRDRAGNSPLHF. The CDR3 nucleotides are TGTGCCACCAGCAGAGATCGGGCAGGGAATTCACCCCTCCACTTT.

This clone has a handful of counts. The genes are TRBV19 and TRBJ1-2; 9 positions match TRBD1. In germline, CDR1 is LNHDA, CDR2 SQIVND (reference sequence). The V and J ends lost 1 base and 2 bases, in that order; junction bases with no gene match: 2. The CDR3 sequence is 15 residues long. DNA of the CDR3: TGTGCCAGTAGTATAGCGGGACAGGGCAACTATGGCTACACCTTC. It is translated as CASSIAGQGNYGYTF.

The chain combines TRBV6-5 with TRBJ1-3; a possible D gene is TRBD1 (6 bases). Trimming took 6 bases from V and 0 from J, leaving 12 bases between them. The CDR3 runs 15 residues. Germline CDR1 MNHEY, CDR2 SVGAGI. The CDR3 region has the DNA TGTGCCAGCAGGCGCCTCAGGGGCTCTGGAAACACCATATATTTT. Protein sequence: CASRRLRGSGNTIYF.

This clone showed up just a few times. V and J are TRBV23-1 and TRBJ1-1, with D tentatively TRBD1 (6 bases). TRBV23-1 is annotated as an ORF whose role is uncertain. V was cut by 10 bases and J by 3 bases, with 9 bases left in between. The CDR3 has 11 amino acids. The CDR3 DNA follows: TGCGCCACCGAGGGGGACACTGAAGCTTTCTTT. Translating it yields CATEGDTEAFF.

The rearrangement uses TRBV27 and TRBJ2-1; D is undetermined. The CDR3 extends over 12 amino acids. Germline CDR1 is MNHEY and CDR2 is SMNVEV (reference sequence). The V end lost 5 bases, the J end lost 6 bases, and 8 bases lay between the germline ends. This CDR3 is CASSRMSNEQFF. For the CDR3, the DNA is TGTGCCAGCAGTCGAATGAGCAATGAGCAGTTCTTC.

The V gene is TRBV5-4, the J gene TRBJ2-5; 7 bases agree with TRBD1. CDR1 SGHNT and CDR2 YYREEE come from the germline V gene (reference sequence). The CDR3 runs to 14 residues. J gave up 2 bases and V 4 bases, and 5 bases lay outside the gene matches. The CDR3 region is CASSGGQTQETQYF. The CDR3 bases are TGTGCCAGCAGCGGGGGACAGACTCAAGAGACCCAGTACTTC.

The gene calls are TRBV21-1 and TRBJ1-1; the D segment call TRBD1 is taken from the table without a DNA check. TRBV21-1 is recorded as a pseudogene. This CDR3 has 14 residues. CDR3 nucleotide sequence: TGTGCCAACCCGAGCAGGGGTGTGGACACTGAAGCTTTCTTT. It codes for CANPSRGVDTEAFF.

The chain employs TRBV11-2 and TRBJ2-1; 8 bases are shared with TRBD1. J lost 2 bases, V lost 4 bases, and 13 bases had no gene match. Per the germline V gene, CDR1 is SGHAT and CDR2 is FQNNGV. The CDR3 is 18 residues long. The CDR3 protein is CASSSKATGTGAYNEQFF. CDR3 nucleotides: TGTGCCAGCAGCTCCAAGGCGACCGGGACAGGCGCCTACAATGAGCAGTTCTTC. The full variable domain, in which reference TRBV11-2 and TRBJ2-1 provide the parts outside the CDR3, is EAGVAQSPRYKIIEKRQSVAFWCNPISGHATLYWYQQILGQGPKLLIQFQNNGVVDDSQLPKDRFSAERLKGVDSTLKIQPAKLEDSAVYLCASSSKATGTGAYNEQFFGPGTRLTVL.

V is TRBV7-2 and J is TRBJ2-2; 8 nucleotides agree with TRBD1. The V and J ends lost 3 bases and 6 bases, in that order; junction bases with no gene match: 6. The CDR3 consists of 15 residues. The germline gives CDR1 SGHTA, CDR2 FQGNSA. The DNA for the CDR3 is TGTGCCAGCAGCTTTCAGGGGGCGCTCGCCGGGGAGCTGTTTTTT. This gives the protein CASSFQGALAGELFF.

The chain recombines TRBV12-5 with TRBJ1-5; possibly TRBD1 for D (5 bases). Germline lookup yields CDR1 LGHNT and CDR2 FRNRAP. This CDR3 spans 17 amino acids. Between the trimmed V and J ends, which lost 0 bases and 7 bases, there was a span of 19 bases. For the CDR3, the DNA is TGTGCTAGTGGTTTGGTACGGACATCCCCTGCAGGGCAGCCCCAGCATTTT. It yields the protein CASGLVRTSPAGQPQHF.

V gene TRBV29-1 combines with J gene TRBJ2-4; perhaps TRBD1 as D (5 bases). This CDR3 is built from 14 residues. V was clipped by 2 bases and J by 4 bases, with 12 bases between them. The germline gives CDR1 SQVTM, CDR2 ANQGSEA. CDR3 bases: TGCAGCGTTGAAAAGGGGCGGAATAAAAACATTCAGTACTTC. It specifies CSVEKGRNKNIQYF.

The CDR3 DNA sequence: TGCGCCAGCAGCCCGGGCCGGGACTTCAACAATGAGCAGTTCTTC. This encodes CASSPGRDFNNEQFF. This sequence joins TRBV5-1 and TRBJ2-1; a weak D match, TRBD2 (6 bases). Germline V gene sequence: CDR1 SGHRS, CDR2 YFSETQ. This CDR3 is 15 amino acids long. Trimming removed 4 bases from V and 5 bases from J, with 16 bases in between. The variable domain in full, with the rest retrieved from reference TRBV5-1 and TRBJ2-1, is KAGVTQTPRYLIKTRGQQVTLSCSPISGHRSVSWYQQTPGQGLQFLFEYFSETQRNKGNFPGRFSGRQFSNSRSEMNVSTLELGDSALYLCASSPGRDFNNEQFFGPGTRLTVL.

V and J are TRBV5-1 and TRBJ2-7, with 10 bases that match TRBD2. This CDR3 has 18 residues. CDR1 is SGHRS, CDR2 YFSETQ, per germline. Unmatched junction bases numbered 13, after V lost 3 bases and J lost 1 base. CDR3 DNA: TGCGCCAGCAGCTCTCCGGGTAGCGGGGGGTCCTCTTCCTACGAGCAGTACGTC. This sequence encodes CASSSPGSGGSSSYEQYV.

This chain links TRBV19 with TRBJ2-6, with 7 bases aligning to TRBD1. Losses at the gene ends were 6 bases for V and 0 bases for J; bases not matched to a gene: 11. The CDR3 has 18 residues. CDR1 is LNHDA and CDR2 is SQIVND in the germline V gene (reference sequence). CDR3 amino acids: CASRTTGVPGSGANVLTF. The CDR3 DNA follows: TGTGCCAGTAGGACAACAGGGGTCCCTGGCTCTGGGGCCAACGTCCTGACTTTC.

The chain recombines TRBV5-4 with TRBJ2-7, with 7 bases that match TRBD1. The CDR3 consists of 15 residues. Germline loops: CDR1 SGHNT, CDR2 YYREEE (reference sequence). Trimming took 4 bases from V and 3 from J; bases not matched to a gene: 10. The CDR3 coding sequence is TGTGCCAGCAGCGACAGACAGGGAACTGGCTACGAGCAGTACGTC. Amino acids: CASSDRQGTGYEQYV.

The sample holds a few counts of this clone. This sequence joins TRBV5-1 and TRBJ2-7; 7 nucleotides agree with TRBD1. The CDR3 length is 15 residues. Per the germline V gene, CDR1 is SGHRS and CDR2 is YFSETQ. With V trimmed by 2 bases and J by 0 bases, 5 bases remained unmatched. The CDR3 DNA is TGCGCCAGCAGCTTCTCTACAGGGGACTCCTACGAGCAGTACGTC. Its translation is CASSFSTGDSYEQYV.